A single sample is the source of the 16 T cell receptor beta chains below, sequenced in a study of blood T cell repertoires in COVID-19. This table comes from immunoSEQ multiplex PCR, and its TCRdb copy is limited to in-frame clones, with some not included. Of 150,000 to 200,000 clones listed, roughly 87% were seen once; the top ten hold more than 5%. Sequencing was performed on peripheral blood. The receptors derive from a human donor in a cohort sampled during active COVID-19.

The chain joins TRBV30 to TRBJ2-5; the D gene is possibly TRBD2 (5 bases). Germline V lookup: CDR1 GTSNPN, CDR2 SVGIG (reference sequence). V was shortened by 3 bases and J by 5 bases, with 7 bases between the two germline ends. The CDR3 spans 11 residues. CDR3 amino acids: CAWRLGETQYF. The CDR3 coding sequence is TGTGCCTGGAGACTAGGGGAGACCCAGTACTTC.

A few counts support this clone. The rearrangement links TRBV19 to TRBJ1-4; no clear D gene. Per the germline V gene, CDR1 is LNHDA and CDR2 is SQIVND (reference sequence). The CDR3 is 13 amino acids. The germline V and J ends were trimmed by 6 bases and 5 bases, with 10 bases remaining between them. CDR3 nucleotides: TGTGCCAGTAGGCCCCGGTCGAATGAAAAACTGTTTTTT. Amino acid sequence: CASRPRSNEKLFF.

V is TRBV29-1 and J is TRBJ1-3; 7 nucleotides match TRBD1. V lost 8 bases, J lost 7 bases, and 11 bases stayed unmatched. Germline-derived CDR1 and CDR2 are SQVTM and ANQGSEA. The length of the CDR3 is 13 residues. The CDR3 region is CSTGETGTNTIYF. Written as DNA, the CDR3 is TGCAGCACTGGGGAGACAGGGACGAACACCATATATTTT.

CDR3 loop: CASSYSTSGSREQYF. CDR3 bases: TGTGCCAGCAGTTACTCGACTAGCGGGAGTCGAGAGCAGTACTTC. The rearrangement uses TRBV6-6 and TRBJ2-7, with 12 bases matching TRBD2. Germline V gene sequence: CDR1 MNHNY, CDR2 SVGAGI (reference sequence). The V gene end was trimmed by 0 bases and the J gene end by 7 bases; junction bases not matched to a gene: 4. The CDR3 has 15 residues.

The chain combines TRBV7-7 with TRBJ2-7; no firm D call. The V end was cut by 0 bases, the J end by 3 bases, with 6 bases between. CDR3 size: 13 residues. Germline V gene sequence: CDR1 SSHAT, CDR2 FNYEAQ (reference sequence). CDR3 DNA: TGTGCCAGCAGCTTAGCGTACAACTACGAGCAGTACTTC. Translation: CASSLAYNYEQYF. Full variable domain (rest looked up from reference TRBV7-7 and TRBJ2-7): GAGVSQSPRYKVTKRGQDVTLRCDPISSHATLYWYQQALGQGPEFLTYFNYEAQPDKSGLPSDRFSAERPEGSISTLTIQRTEQRDSAMYRCASSLAYNYEQYFGPGTRLTVT.

This chain links TRBV6-4 with TRBJ2-3, with D possibly being TRBD1 (6 bases). The CDR3 loop spans 14 amino acids. Germline loops: CDR1 MRHNA, CDR2 SNTAGT. V was pared by 3 bases and J by 2 bases, with 9 bases between. The CDR3 sequence is CASSEQGNTDTQYF. CDR3 DNA sequence: TGTGCCAGCAGTGAACAGGGAAACACAGATACGCAGTATTTT.

The chain combines TRBV7-2 with TRBJ2-7; tentative D call: TRBD1 (6 bases). CDR3 size: 13 residues. V was pared by 5 bases and J by 2 bases, with 10 bases between. Germline V gene lookup returns CDR1 SGHTA and CDR2 FQGNSA. The DNA of the CDR3 is TGTGCCAGCAGCCGAGACAGGCCCTACGAGCAGTACTTC. Its translation: CASSRDRPYEQYF.

The chain uses TRBV15 and TRBJ2-7; 7 nucleotides align to TRBD1. Germline values: CDR1 LNHNV, CDR2 YYDKDF (reference sequence). V dropped 5 bases and J dropped 3; count of bases not matched to a gene: 10. The CDR3 sequence is 15 residues long. CDR3 nucleotides: TGTGCCACCAGCTCCCGGACAGGATTGGGCTACGAGCAGTACTTC. Encoded protein: CATSSRTGLGYEQYF.

The chain is built from TRBV5-6 and TRBJ2-7, with TRBD2 matching over 15 bases. Germline values: CDR1 SGHDT, CDR2 YYEEEE. The CDR3 sequence is 19 residues long. Losses at the gene ends were 3 bases for V and 0 bases for J; bases not matched to a gene: 10. CDR3 DNA sequence: TGTGCCAGCAGCTCCGCCTGGGGACTAGCGGGAGGCCCCTCCTACGAGCAGTACTTC. Protein sequence: CASSSAWGLAGGPSYEQYF.

This clone was picked up one time. The gene calls are TRBV19 and TRBJ1-2; no firm D call. The germline V gene encodes CDR1 LNHDA and CDR2 SQIVND (reference sequence). V shed 5 bases and J shed 7 bases, with 11 bases lying between them. The CDR3 extends over 12 amino acids. The CDR3 reads CASSQYTAGYTF. For the CDR3, the DNA is TGTGCCAGTAGTCAATACACCGCTGGCTACACCTTC.

This rearrangement joins TRBV6-1 to TRBJ2-5; TRBD1 matches 8 bases. The V gene's germline CDR1 is MNHNS and CDR2 SASEGT. V shed 3 bases and J 2 bases; nucleotides not matched to a gene: 5. This CDR3 comprises 15 residues. DNA for the CDR3: TGTGCCAGCAGTGAGAGACGACAGGGGCAAGAGACCCAGTACTTC. Protein: CASSERRQGQETQYF.

This clone was observed once. The chain couples TRBV9 to TRBJ2-5; weak D call: TRBD1 (5 bases). V lost 0 bases and J 3 bases, leaving 6 bases between the germline ends. Germline-derived CDR1 and CDR2 are SGDLS and YYNGEE. The CDR3 covers 13 residues. The CDR3 loop is CASSVGREETQYF. Here the CDR3 DNA reads TGTGCCAGCAGCGTAGGCAGGGAAGAGACCCAGTACTTC.

The J gene is TRBJ2-7, the V gene TRBV5-6; the match to TRBD2 covers 13 bases. Germline assignment: CDR1 SGHDT and CDR2 YYEEEE. With 4 bases clipped from V and 5 bases from J, the junction kept 6 bases outside the gene matches. This CDR3 spans 15 amino acids. The CDR3 sequence: CASSQGGLAGNEQYF. For the CDR3, the DNA is TGTGCCAGCAGCCAGGGGGGACTAGCGGGGAACGAGCAGTACTTC.

The chain uses TRBV3-1 (or the pseudogene TRBV3-2) and TRBJ2-7, with TRBD1 as a possible D gene (5 bases). Deletions cut 4 bases from V and 6 bases from J, with 22 bases between. Germline CDR1 reads LGHDT; CDR2 reads YNNKEL (reference sequence). The CDR3 is made up of 16 amino acids. CDR3 bases: TGTGCCAGCAGCCCCGTTACAGGACGGAATCTACGCGAGCAGTACTTC. It yields the protein CASSPVTGRNLREQYF.

The chain joins TRBV21-1 to TRBJ2-7; the table calls TRBD1, which could not be checked here. TRBV21-1 is listed as a pseudogene. The CDR3 covers 17 residues. The CDR3, as DNA: TGTGCCAGCAGCAAATATCGCGCTTCCCAGGGCCTCTACGAGCAGTACTTC. Its translation: CASSKYRASQGLYEQYF.

CDR3 residues: CASERTSGSYNEQFF. The CDR3, as DNA: TGCGCCAGCGAACGGACTAGCGGGTCCTACAATGAGCAGTTCTTC. The chain carries TRBV5-1 and TRBJ2-1; 11 bases fit TRBD2. The V and J ends lost 7 bases and 1 base, in that order; junction bases with no gene match: 4. Germline V gives CDR1 SGHRS, CDR2 YFSETQ. The CDR3 sequence is 15 residues long.